The rows below give T cell receptor beta chains drawn from one sample of a study of blood T cells in healthy people across ages. TCRdb reprocessed the 5' RACE reads via MiXCR and lists one record per CDR3 protein. The profile covers some 930,000 distinct CDR3 sequences, with around 29% appearing a single time and roughly 10% taken by the ten largest. The same data also went into a second study, on T cells of mothers and their children.

The sequenced sample consisted of blood. The receptors stem from a woman aged 40 to 49 in good health. Each CDR3 is given with its conserved first and last residue. The D gene is left open where the match is weak. Expanded clones get a size class; other rows say once, few or many, or leave the size out.

v_call	j_call	clone_size	d_call	cdr3_aa	cdr3_nt
TRBV6-2/TRBV6-3	TRBJ1-3	-	-	CASKGRNTIYF	TGTGCCAGCAAAGGCAGAAACACCATATATTTT
TRBV5-1	TRBJ2-7	many	TRBD1	CASKTGQGAGEQYF	TGCGCCAGCAAAACTGGACAGGGGGCAGGAGAGCAGTACTTC
TRBV6-1	TRBJ2-5	-	-	CASTKGQSSSGAQETQYF	TGTGCCAGCACTAAGGGGCAGTCATCATCCGGGGCCCAAGAGACCCAGTACTTC
TRBV7-2	TRBJ2-5	-	TRBD2	CTSSLEIAGGQETQYF	TGTACCAGCAGCTTAGAAATAGCGGGGGGGCAAGAGACCCAGTACTTC
TRBV27	TRBJ1-2	-	-	CASSPTGLNGYTF	TGTGCCAGCAGTCCTACAGGGCTCAATGGCTACACCTTC
TRBV4-3	TRBJ2-5	many	-	CASSQDDVRQETQYF	TGCGCCAGCAGCCAAGATGACGTACGCCAAGAGACCCAGTACTTC
TRBV7-2	TRBJ1-2	few	-	CASTHVVYDGYTF	TGTGCCAGCACCCACGTGGTGTACGATGGCTACACCTTC
TRBV20-1	TRBJ2-1	many	TRBD2	CSARDWERGAGNEQFF	TGCAGTGCTAGAGATTGGGAGCGGGGGGCCGGCAATGAGCAGTTCTTC
TRBV7-6	TRBJ2-1	many	TRBD1	CASSFSGTDQFF	TGTGCCAGCAGCTTTTCCGGGACAGACCAGTTCTTC
TRBV12-3/TRBV12-4	TRBJ2-1	-	TRBD1	CASRKGQGDEQFF	TGTGCCAGCAGGAAGGGACAGGGGGACGAGCAGTTCTTC